Below are 32 T cell receptor beta chains sequenced from a single sample in a study of blood T cell repertoires in COVID-19. Clones were sequenced by immunoSEQ multiplex PCR, and TCRdb holds only the in-frame ones, with some missing. The table lists some 240,000 clones, 85% of them singletons. The sequenced material came from peripheral blood. These receptors were collected from a woman in her seventies with COVID-19, enrolled during active disease.

In DNA, the CDR3 is TGTGCCAGCAGCTTAAATCTGGGAGGGGAGACCCAGTACTTC. Protein sequence: CASSLNLGGETQYF. The rearrangement uses TRBV7-2 and TRBJ2-5; 7 nucleotides align to TRBD2. The ends lost 2 bases at V and 5 bases at J; junction bases unmatched: 5. CDR3 length equals 14 residues. Germline assignment: CDR1 SGHTA and CDR2 FQGNSA.

The chain links TRBV30 to TRBJ1-4; D is unresolved. The V end lost 2 bases, the J end lost 6 bases, and 13 bases lay between the germline ends. The CDR3 is 14 amino acids. Germline V gene lookup returns CDR1 GTSNPN and CDR2 SVGIG (reference sequence). The CDR3 nucleotides are TGTGCCTGGAGTCCCGGGAGGCTCGATGAAAAACTGTTTTTT. It yields the protein CAWSPGRLDEKLFF.

The J gene is TRBJ2-4, the V gene TRBV16; D might be TRBD1 (5 bases). V lost 2 bases and J lost 0, with 17 bases in between. Germline values: CDR1 KGHSY, CDR2 FQNENV. This CDR3 region has 18 residues. The CDR3 sequence is CASSQRLTADLAKNIQYF. The CDR3, as DNA: TGTGCCAGCAGCCAACGCTTGACAGCTGATCTAGCCAAAAACATTCAGTACTTC.

J is TRBJ1-4 and V is TRBV11-2; TRBD1 aligns across 11 bases. V lost 5 bases and J lost 4; bases outside the gene matches: 6. Germline-derived CDR1 and CDR2 are SGHAT and FQNNGV. The CDR3 is 16 residues long. The CDR3 DNA is TGTGCCAGCAGCCCAGGGACAGGGGGGGTTAATGAAAAACTGTTTTTT. Translated, it gives CASSPGTGGVNEKLFF.

This clone was found a few times. V and J are TRBV5-6 and TRBJ2-5, with D unresolved. The CDR3 has 15 amino acids. Germline lookup yields CDR1 SGHDT and CDR2 YYEEEE. Trimming shortened V by 0 bases and J by 5 bases, and 14 bases separated the two germline ends. CDR3 in DNA: TGTGCCAGCAGCTTGGTGGCCTACTTGAGGGAGACCCAGTACTTC. This encodes CASSLVAYLRETQYF.

The rearrangement joins TRBV7-9 to TRBJ1-1; TRBD1 is a possible D gene (5 bases). CDR1 SEHNR and CDR2 FQNEAQ come from the germline V gene (reference sequence). There are 15 residues in the CDR3. Trimming left V 3 bases short and J 4 bases short, with 15 bases between. Here the CDR3 reads CASSFSIGQGTEAFF. DNA for the CDR3: TGTGCCAGCAGCTTCTCTATTGGGCAGGGCACTGAAGCTTTCTTT. Using reference TRBV7-9 and TRBJ1-1 for the parts outside the CDR3, the full variable domain is DTGVSQNPRHKITKRGQNVTFRCDPISEHNRLYWYRQTLGQGPEFLTYFQNEAQLEKSRLLSDRFSAERPKGSFSTLEIQRTEQGDSAMYLCASSFSIGQGTEAFFGQGTRLTVV.

The CDR3 DNA reads TGCGCCAGCAGCTCCGGCTCGGTGGACACCTACGAGCAGTACTTC. This encodes CASSSGSVDTYEQYF. This chain joins TRBV5-1 and TRBJ2-7, with D possibly being TRBD1 (5 bases). The CDR3 length is 15 residues. Germline V gene lookup returns CDR1 SGHRS and CDR2 YFSETQ. The V end lost 3 bases, the J end lost 2 bases, and 15 bases lay between the germline ends.

The CDR3 bases are TGTGCCAGTAAGAAGGGGTTGATTACAGGGTCTGGGGCCAACGTCCTGACTTTC. Protein sequence: CASKKGLITGSGANVLTF. V is TRBV19 and J is TRBJ2-6; tentatively, D is TRBD1 (6 bases). V was trimmed by 7 bases and J by 1 base, leaving 20 bases between them. This CDR3 has 18 amino acids. Germline loops: CDR1 LNHDA, CDR2 SQIVND (reference sequence).

The chain carries TRBV27 and TRBJ2-6, with D possibly TRBD2 on 7 matching bases. The germline V gene has CDR1 MNHEY and CDR2 SMNVEV (reference sequence). The CDR3 runs to 16 residues. V was clipped by 3 bases and J by 3 bases, with 12 bases between them. CDR3 coding DNA: TGTGCCAGCAGTTTTGGGGGGGCTGTTGGGGCCAACGTCCTGACTTTC. Encoded protein: CASSFGGAVGANVLTF. The whole variable domain, filled in from reference TRBV27 and TRBJ2-6, reads EAQVTQNPRYLITVTGKKLTVTCSQNMNHEYMSWYRQDPGLGLRQIYYSMNVEVTDKGDVPEGYKVSRKEKRNFPLILESPSPNQTSLYFCASSFGGAVGANVLTFGAGSRLTVL.

J is TRBJ2-7 and V is TRBV29-1; TRBD2 matches at 15 bases. The CDR3 is 13 residues long. Germline CDR1 SQVTM, CDR2 ANQGSEA. V shed 6 bases, J shed 6 bases, and the junction held 3 bases outside the gene matches. The CDR3 coding sequence is TGCAGCGTAGCGGGACTAGCGGGGGGCGAGCAGTACTTC. This sequence encodes CSVAGLAGGEQYF.

A few counts support this clone. The chain has TRBV24-1 and TRBJ1-2; 10 bases are shared with TRBD1. The V segment lost 9 bases and the J segment 8 bases; nucleotides outside the gene matches: 14. The germline V gene encodes CDR1 KGHDR and CDR2 SFDVKD. The length of the CDR3 is 15 residues. CDR3 nucleotide sequence: TGTGCCACCTCAGAGTCCCCCGACAGGGGGCGAGGCTACACCTTC. This sequence encodes CATSESPDRGRGYTF.

This clone has a single count. This sequence joins TRBV18 and TRBJ1-1; a weak D match, TRBD1 (5 bases). Germline CDR1 KGHSH, CDR2 LQKENI. V lost 6 bases, J lost 8 bases, and 22 bases lay in between. The CDR3 has 15 residues. CDR3 region: CASSPELTRGTEAFF. CDR3 coding DNA: TGTGCCAGCTCGCCAGAATTGACACGCGGGACGGAAGCTTTCTTT.

The chain employs TRBV11-3 and TRBJ1-2; TRBD1 matches 7 bases. V trimming: 3 bases; J trimming: 2 bases; junction bases outside the gene matches: 6. The CDR3 sequence is 15 residues long. The germline gives CDR1 SGHNT, CDR2 YENEEA. The CDR3 is CASSFLQGWNYGYTF. CDR3 DNA: TGTGCCAGCAGCTTCCTACAGGGGTGGAACTATGGCTACACCTTC.

This chain uses TRBV9 with TRBJ2-2, with D possibly being TRBD1 (5 bases). The V gene lost 4 bases and the J gene lost 7 bases, with 8 bases spanning the gap. In germline, CDR1 is SGDLS, CDR2 YYNGEE. The CDR3 is made up of 12 amino acids. CDR3 residues: CASSTRGGELFF. In DNA form, the CDR3 reads TGTGCCAGCAGCACAAGGGGCGGGGAGCTGTTTTTT.

The chain carries TRBV2 and TRBJ1-5, with 7 bases aligning to TRBD1. Germline lookup yields CDR1 SNHLY and CDR2 FYNNEI. CDR3 size: 14 residues. J was trimmed by 7 bases and V by 1 base; bases with no gene match: 4. The CDR3 coding sequence is TGTGCCAGCAGTGAAGGGACAGGATACCAGCCCCAGCATTTT. It translates to CASSEGTGYQPQHF.

The CDR3 loop reads CASSLVLGGSGSGNTIYF. In DNA, the CDR3 is TGTGCCAGCAGCTTAGTTCTGGGAGGCAGTGGAAGTGGAAACACCATATATTTT. The gene calls are TRBV7-9 and TRBJ1-3; D remains unclear. Germline lookup yields CDR1 SEHNR and CDR2 FQNEAQ (reference sequence). With 1 base removed from V and 3 bases from J, the gap between germline ends came to 19 bases. There are 18 residues in the CDR3.

The V gene is TRBV19, the J gene TRBJ1-5; a possible D gene is TRBD1 (5 bases). V shed 3 bases and J shed 6 bases, with 15 bases lying between them. The germline gives CDR1 LNHDA, CDR2 SQIVND (reference sequence). The CDR3 runs 15 residues. The CDR3 is CASSIPGQGGQPQHF. The CDR3 DNA reads TGTGCCAGTAGTATCCCCGGGCAGGGAGGTCAGCCCCAGCATTTT. Looking up the rest from reference TRBV19 and TRBJ1-5 gives the full variable domain: DGGITQSPKYLFRKEGQNVTLSCEQNLNHDAMYWYRQDPGQGLRLIYYSQIVNDFQKGDIAEGYSVSREKKESFPLTVTSAQKNPTAFYLCASSIPGQGGQPQHFGDGTRLSIL.

V is TRBV6-5 and J is TRBJ1-2, with D unclear. With 5 bases removed from V and 8 bases from J, the gap between germline ends came to 15 bases. The germline V gene has CDR1 MNHEY and CDR2 SVGAGI. The length of the CDR3 is 13 residues. The CDR3 loop is CASSTGIAVGYTF. CDR3 in DNA: TGTGCCAGCAGTACCGGGATCGCGGTGGGCTACACCTTC.

This clone occurred many times. This rearrangement joins TRBV19 to TRBJ1-1; unclear D gene. Between the trimmed V and J ends, which lost 3 bases and 5 bases, there was a span of 13 bases. Looked up from germline, CDR1 is LNHDA and CDR2 is SQIVND (reference sequence). The CDR3 contains 14 residues. This CDR3 reads CASSIGVMGTEAFF. The CDR3 nucleotides read TGTGCCAGTAGTATCGGGGTAATGGGGACTGAAGCTTTCTTT. Based on the CDR3 plus reference TRBV19 and TRBJ1-1, the full variable domain is DGGITQSPKYLFRKEGQNVTLSCEQNLNHDAMYWYRQDPGQGLRLIYYSQIVNDFQKGDIAEGYSVSREKKESFPLTVTSAQKNPTAFYLCASSIGVMGTEAFFGQGTRLTVV.

In its sample, this clone was seen once. The rearrangement joins TRBV7-2 to TRBJ2-1, with 8 bases identical to TRBD2. V dropped 0 bases and J dropped 3; count of bases not matched to a gene: 4. Per the germline V gene, CDR1 is SGHTA and CDR2 is FQGNSA. The CDR3 is 16 residues long. The CDR3 sequence: CASSLAGGGIYNEQFF. The CDR3 DNA reads TGTGCCAGCAGCTTAGCGGGCGGGGGGATCTACAATGAGCAGTTCTTC.

This sequence joins TRBV12-3 or TRBV12-4 and TRBJ2-1, with a weak D call TRBD2 (5 bases). The CDR3 is 13 residues long. Trimming left V 6 bases short and J 5 bases short, with 11 bases between. The CDR3 region has the DNA TGTGCCAGCAGAGCGGACGCGGACAATGAGCAGTTCTTC. The encoded protein is CASRADADNEQFF.

The gene calls are TRBV5-1 and TRBJ2-2; TRBD1 matches at 11 bases. This CDR3 contains 15 residues. The V gene end was trimmed by 5 bases and the J gene end by 7 bases; junction bases not matched to a gene: 7. Germline CDR1 SGHRS, CDR2 YFSETQ. The CDR3 sequence is CASRRTGGSVGELFF. The CDR3 DNA sequence: TGCGCCAGCAGAAGGACAGGGGGCAGTGTCGGGGAGCTGTTTTTT.

In regard to this clone: An end of the junction does not agree with germline; a read error may underlie this. The chain links TRBV4-1 to TRBJ2-2; 9 nucleotides match TRBD1. The germline CDR1 and CDR2 sequences are MGHRA and YSYEKL. This CDR3 region has 20 residues. CDR3 in amino acids: CASSRNSRGSGTGNAGELFF. As DNA, the CDR3 is TGCGCCAGCAGCCGTAACTCTCGAGGGTCCGGGACAGGGAACGCCGGGGAGCTGTTTTTT.

The chain links TRBV5-1 to TRBJ2-1; 7 bases align to TRBD1. The length of the CDR3 is 14 residues. The J segment lost 0 bases and the V segment lost 4 bases, leaving 1 base of the junction unmatched. Germline CDR1 is SGHRS and CDR2 is YFSETQ. This CDR3 is CASSPGGSYNEQFF. CDR3 sequence (DNA): TGCGCCAGCAGCCCAGGGGGCTCCTACAATGAGCAGTTCTTC.

The chain uses TRBV19 and TRBJ1-2; D is unresolved. Germline V lookup: CDR1 LNHDA, CDR2 SQIVND (reference sequence). Trimming pared 9 bases from V and 0 bases from J, leaving 14 bases between. The CDR3 loop spans 14 amino acids. The CDR3, as DNA: TGTGCCAGCACCCGCCCCAGTTCTAACTATGGCTACACCTTC. This gives the protein CASTRPSSNYGYTF.

The chain links TRBV5-8 to TRBJ1-2; 9 positions match TRBD1. CDR1 is SGHTS and CDR2 is YDEGEE in the germline V gene. This CDR3 has 14 residues. V shed 4 bases and J 4 bases; nucleotides not matched to a gene: 5. The CDR3 protein is CASSPWDRAYGYTF. The CDR3 nucleotides read TGTGCCAGCAGCCCGTGGGACAGGGCCTATGGCTACACCTTC.

The gene calls are TRBV6-1 and TRBJ2-2, with no clear D. CDR3 length: 16 amino acids. V shed 2 bases and J shed 0 bases, with 10 bases lying between them. Germline values: CDR1 MNHNS, CDR2 SASEGT. The CDR3 here is CASSEWAAANTGELFF. In DNA form, the CDR3 reads TGTGCCAGCAGTGAATGGGCCGCAGCGAACACCGGGGAGCTGTTTTTT.

Points on this clone: At one end the junction does not follow the germline gene, possibly because of a read error. This chain connects TRBV7-7 to TRBJ2-7, with 8 bases lining up with TRBD1. Germline-derived CDR1 and CDR2 are SSHAT and FNYEAQ (reference sequence). The CDR3 has 16 residues. The CDR3 loop reads CASSQSTGAKPYEQYF. CDR3 in DNA: TGTGCTAGCAGCCAGTCGACAGGGGCCAAGCCCTACGAGCAGTACTTC.

The chain couples TRBV6-5 to TRBJ1-5; the D is unclear. Between the trimmed V and J ends, which lost 5 bases and 0 bases, there was a span of 8 bases. The CDR3 extends over 14 amino acids. Germline values: CDR1 MNHEY, CDR2 SVGAGI. CDR3 nucleotide sequence: TGTGCCAGCAGTCGGGTTTCTAGCAATCAGCCCCAGCATTTT. Amino acid sequence: CASSRVSSNQPQHF.

Concerning this clone: At one boundary the junction diverges from the germline segment, which might be a read error. The gene calls are TRBV19 and TRBJ2-3, with TRBD1 matching 8 bases. This CDR3 spans 16 amino acids. The germline CDR1 and CDR2 sequences are LNHDA and SQIVND (reference sequence). In nucleotides, the CDR3 is TGTGCCAGTAGTCCGCGGACAGGGTCATACACAAATACGCAGTATTTT. Translated, it gives CASSPRTGSYTNTQYF. Complete variable domain (other parts from reference TRBV19 and TRBJ2-3): DGGITQSPKYLFRKEGQNVTLSCEQNLNHDAMYWYRQDPGQGLRLIYYSQIVNDFQKGDIAEGYSVSREKKESFPLTVTSAQKNPTAFYLCASSPRTGSYTNTQYFGPGTRLTVL.

The V gene is TRBV7-2, the J gene TRBJ1-2, with 7 bases matching TRBD1. The V and J ends lost 0 bases and 4 bases, in that order; junction bases with no gene match: 5. This CDR3 spans 15 amino acids. Germline CDR1 reads SGHTA; CDR2 reads FQGNSA. CDR3 sequence reads: CASSLAPAGGYGYTF. In nucleotides, the CDR3 is TGTGCCAGCAGCTTAGCTCCCGCAGGGGGCTATGGCTACACCTTC.

The chain carries TRBV3-1 (or the pseudogene TRBV3-2) and TRBJ1-1; 9 nucleotides align to TRBD1. With 4 bases clipped from V and 4 bases from J, the junction kept 4 bases outside the gene matches. The V gene's germline CDR1 is LGHDT and CDR2 YNNKEL (reference sequence). This CDR3 comprises 14 residues. The CDR3 DNA is TGTGCCAGCAGCCCCACAGGGGGCGGCACTGAAGCTTTCTTT. Amino acids: CASSPTGGGTEAFF.